Presented here are 17 T cell receptor beta chains from one specimen sequenced in a study of beta chain features in type 1 diabetes (dated by TCRdb to between 2017 and 2018). The library was produced with the immunoSEQ multiplex PCR assay. All of the isolated RNA was reverse transcribed with the High Capacity cDNA Reverse Transcription Kit, so expressed TCRB transcripts were sequenced. What TCRdb holds here is the immuneACCESS table cut down to in-frame rearrangements. Part of the clones is not present; checked against another copy, under half of the missing clones reflect an unresolved V gene, and the others are unexplained. The sample profile shows around 300,000 clones; around 7.3% of them were found once. Together, the top ten hold roughly 1% of the sample. Sequencing was performed on central memory CD4+ T cells from blood. The receptors derive from a woman younger than 35 in good health.

The rearrangement joins TRBV7-2 to TRBJ2-3; 7 positions match TRBD1. The CDR3 runs 14 residues. V shed 6 bases, J shed 3 bases, and the junction held 6 bases outside the gene matches. Germline lookup yields CDR1 SGHTA and CDR2 FQGNSA. For the CDR3, the DNA is TGTGCCAGCAGGGTACAGGGGTTGACAGATACGCAGTATTTT. It is translated as CASRVQGLTDTQYF.

This clone was seen a few times. This chain connects TRBV29-1 to TRBJ2-3; no reliable D call. Germline V CDR1 and CDR2: SQVTM, ANQGSEA. This CDR3 region has 12 residues. The V end lost 3 bases, the J end lost 6 bases, and 10 bases lay between the germline ends. The CDR3 nucleotides are TGCAGCGTTGACACCGGATGGGATACGCAGTATTTT. It codes for CSVDTGWDTQYF.

This clone was seen more than once but under ten times. The chain recombines TRBV7-2 with TRBJ2-3; D call uncertain. This CDR3 region has 12 residues. The V gene's germline CDR1 is SGHTA and CDR2 FQGNSA. Trimming cost V 3 bases and J 4 bases, with 5 bases left between them. The CDR3 region is CASSFWSDTQYF. In nucleotides, the CDR3 is TGTGCCAGCAGCTTCTGGTCAGATACGCAGTATTTT.

Many counts were recorded for this clone. The V call is TRBV15, the J call TRBJ2-5, with 7 bases matching TRBD1. This CDR3 region has 16 residues. In germline, CDR1 is LNHNV, CDR2 YYDKDF (reference sequence). The V gene end was trimmed by 6 bases and the J gene end by 2 bases; junction bases not matched to a gene: 12. As DNA, the CDR3 is TGTGCCACCAGAACCGGGACAGCAGGTCCTCAAGAGACCCAGTACTTC. Protein product: CATRTGTAGPQETQYF.

The rearrangement joins TRBV2 to TRBJ2-1; D not resolved. The ends were cut back, 3 bases at V and 3 bases at J, with 6 bases in the middle. Germline V gives CDR1 SNHLY, CDR2 FYNNEI. This CDR3 is built from 13 residues. The CDR3 here is CASSDTGYNEQFF. The CDR3 region has the DNA TGTGCCAGCAGTGATACTGGCTACAATGAGCAGTTCTTC.

This chain links TRBV29-1 with TRBJ2-2; no definite D call. The CDR3 contains 14 residues. The germline CDR1 and CDR2 sequences are SQVTM and ANQGSEA. With 5 bases removed from V and 3 bases from J, the gap between germline ends came to 13 bases. In nucleotides, the CDR3 is TGCAGCGTTCGGGTTTCCGTGGACACCGGGGAGCTGTTTTTT. Its translation is CSVRVSVDTGELFF.

This clone appeared a few times. The V gene is TRBV7-3, the J gene TRBJ2-3; D uncertain. Germline V CDR1 and CDR2: SGHTA, FQGTGA. This CDR3 spans 12 amino acids. Trimming took 1 base from V and 4 from J, leaving 3 bases between them. CDR3 nucleotides: TGTGCCAGCAGCTTAAGCGCAGATACGCAGTATTTT. It yields the protein CASSLSADTQYF.

This clone occurred a few times. V and J are TRBV7-9 and TRBJ2-2, with TRBD1 matching 7 bases. J was trimmed by 4 bases and V by 5 bases; bases with no gene match: 4. CDR3 length equals 14 residues. Per the germline V gene, CDR1 is SEHNR and CDR2 is FQNEAQ (reference sequence). Here the CDR3 DNA reads TGTGCCAGCAGCCATGACAGGGTCACCGGGGAGCTGTTTTTT. This gives the protein CASSHDRVTGELFF.

Notes on this clone: The junction differs from germline at one of its ends, possibly a read error. This chain links TRBV4-3 with TRBJ1-2; tentative D call: TRBD1 (5 bases). This CDR3 spans 13 amino acids. The germline V gene encodes CDR1 LGHNA and CDR2 YSLEER. CDR3 in amino acids: CASSQGLLEAGNF. The CDR3 DNA reads TGCGCCAGCAGCCAGGGACTGCTCGAGGCAGGGAACTTC.

The chain couples TRBV7-6 to TRBJ2-7, with D unresolved. Germline CDR1 SGHVS, CDR2 FNYEAQ. The CDR3 length is 14 residues. V lost 5 bases, J lost 5 bases, and 16 bases lay in between. In DNA form, the CDR3 reads TGTGCCAGCAGCCCTACAGTGACGATGCACGAGCAGTACGTC. Protein sequence: CASSPTVTMHEQYV.

The chain has TRBV27 and TRBJ2-7; D is ambiguous. This CDR3 comprises 14 residues. V gave up 5 bases and J gave up 1 base, with 12 bases separating them. Per the germline V gene, CDR1 is MNHEY and CDR2 is SMNVEV (reference sequence). The DNA of the CDR3 is TGTGCCAGCAGTCCAAGGCGCGGTTCCTACGAGCAGTACTTC. It translates to CASSPRRGSYEQYF.

This clone occurred a few times. The chain links TRBV5-6 to TRBJ2-5; 12 bases line up with TRBD2. Germline trimming cut 7 bases from V and 6 bases from J; bases unmatched to any gene: 13. Germline V lookup: CDR1 SGHDT, CDR2 YYEEEE. There are 16 residues in the CDR3. The CDR3 bases are TGTGCCAGCGACAAAGGGCTCGGACTAGCGGGACAGACCCAGTACTTC. The encoded protein is CASDKGLGLAGQTQYF.

This clone appeared a few times. The J gene is TRBJ2-1, the V gene TRBV6-1, with no clear D. Germline V gene data show CDR1 as MNHNS and CDR2 as SASEGT. The CDR3 has 16 residues. Trimming removed 2 bases at V and 0 bases at J, with 11 bases between. CDR3 sequence: CASSEYHSSSYNEQFF. The CDR3 DNA follows: TGTGCCAGCAGTGAATATCACAGTAGCTCCTACAATGAGCAGTTCTTC.

The J gene is TRBJ2-3, the V gene TRBV6-6; D is possibly TRBD1 or TRBD2 (5 bases each). CDR1 is MNHNY, CDR2 SVGAGI, per germline (reference sequence). Trimming pared 6 bases from V and 6 bases from J, leaving 16 bases between. The CDR3 has 14 residues. The CDR3 sequence: CASRTSGTADTQYF. The CDR3 bases are TGTGCCAGCAGGACCTCCGGGACGGCGGATACGCAGTATTTT.

Points on this clone: An end of the junction does not agree with germline; a read error may underlie this. The J gene is TRBJ2-3, the V gene TRBV6-1; no definite D call. The CDR3 consists of 12 residues. In germline, CDR1 is MNHNS, CDR2 SASEGT. The CDR3 spells CASSRGPSLGDF. The CDR3 region has the DNA TGTGCCAGCAGTCGAGGACCGTCTCTTGGGGATTTT.

The rearrangement joins TRBV28 to TRBJ1-1, with 8 bases lining up with TRBD1. Germline V gene data show CDR1 as MDHEN and CDR2 as SYDVKM. V was clipped by 2 bases and J by 1 base; unmatched bases: 3. The CDR3 loop spans 15 amino acids. The CDR3 DNA reads as TGTGCCAGCAGTTTACAGGGGGCGCAGAACACTGAAGCTTTCTTT. Translation gives CASSLQGAQNTEAFF.

The chain carries TRBV6-4 and TRBJ2-5, with a possible D match to TRBD2 (6 bases). The V end lost 1 base, the J end lost 9 bases, and 15 bases lay between the germline ends. The CDR3 runs 14 residues. CDR1 MRHNA and CDR2 SNTAGT come from the germline V gene. The CDR3 DNA reads TGTGCCAGCAGTGACTATAGCGGTTCCCGGCCCCAGTACTTC. As protein: CASSDYSGSRPQYF.